This T cell receptor (beta chain) was sequenced in a study of cytomegalovirus exposure and HLA in healthy donors. Study conclusions and caveats: Another analysis was done later, and it associated 15,000 to 20,000 TCR beta sequences with HLA alleles at 0.05 false discovery rate. An observed cluster of highly shared sequence variants was recorded as a likely sequencing artifact. TCR beta sequences reportedly predicted most subjects' HLA-A and HLA-B alleles accurately.

Germline loops: CDR1 MDHEN, CDR2 SYDVKM. V gave up 4 bases and J gave up 4 bases, with 14 bases separating them. The CDR3 totals 15 residues. Donors had nominal health at sampling but likely had unrecorded immune exposures. A multiplex PCR was run with 60 Vbeta primers and 13 Jbeta primers. The table came from immunoSEQ multiplex PCR; TCRdb's copy has only in-frame clones and leaves some out. The sample has some 120,000 clones; approximately 9.4% are singletons. This clone appeared a few times. Its target is unknown. The genes are TRBV28 and TRBJ2-1; D remains unclear. Sequenced sample: PBMCs. The receptor's source is a man aged 25-40 years in good health and CMV-seronegative. CDR3 in amino acids: CASSSDAAQYNEQFF. The CDR3 DNA is TGTGCCAGCAGTTCCGATGCAGCGCAGTACAATGAGCAGTTCTTC.